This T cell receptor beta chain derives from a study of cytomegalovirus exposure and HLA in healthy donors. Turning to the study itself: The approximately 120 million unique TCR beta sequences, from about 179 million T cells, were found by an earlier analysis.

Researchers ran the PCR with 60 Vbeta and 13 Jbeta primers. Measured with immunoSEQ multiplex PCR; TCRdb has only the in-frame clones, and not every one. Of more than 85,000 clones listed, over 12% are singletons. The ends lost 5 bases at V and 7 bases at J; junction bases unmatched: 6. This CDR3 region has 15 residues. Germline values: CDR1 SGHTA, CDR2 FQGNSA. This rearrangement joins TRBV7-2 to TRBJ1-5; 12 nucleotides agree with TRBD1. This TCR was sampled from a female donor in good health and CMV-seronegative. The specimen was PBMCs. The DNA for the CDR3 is TGTGCCAGCAGCGAGGGACAGGGGGCCGGGCAGCCCCAGCATTTT. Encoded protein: CASSEGQGAGQPQHF.